A single sample is the source of the 25 T cell receptor beta chains below, sequenced in a study of response to subunit inactivated influenza vaccine. TCRdb re-called the RT-PCR reads through MiXCR, storing one row per CDR3 protein. The sample includes approximately 700,000 distinct CDR3 sequences, around 13% of them seen just once. The material was PBMCs from blood, obtained around two weeks before vaccination. These receptors were taken from a man aged 50-60 years who received an inactivated influenza vaccine.

This clonotype has a handful of counts. V usage is TRBV4-1 and J usage is TRBJ1-5, with D possibly TRBD1 on 6 matching bases. CDR3 length: 16 amino acids. V lost 4 bases to trimming and J lost 3 bases, with 16 bases between them. Germline V CDR1 and CDR2: MGHRA, YSYEKL. The CDR3 region is CASSRVVTGSNQPQHF. The CDR3 bases are TGCGCCAGCAGCCGAGTTGTGACAGGCTCCAATCAGCCCCAGCATTTT.

The chain couples TRBV5-6 to TRBJ2-5; 8 bases line up with TRBD2. Looked up from germline, CDR1 is SGHDT and CDR2 is YYEEEE. J gave up 2 bases and V 0 bases, and 12 bases lay outside the gene matches. This CDR3 is 18 amino acids long. CDR3 in DNA: TGTGCCAGCAGCTTGGTTGTCGTGTCGGGGGGGAATCAAGAGACCCAGTACTTC. Its translation: CASSLVVVSGGNQETQYF.

The chain combines TRBV28 with TRBJ2-4, with 8 bases aligning to TRBD2. Germline-derived CDR1 and CDR2 are MDHEN and SYDVKM. Trimming removed 2 bases from V and 10 bases from J; junction bases left unmatched: 13. There are 16 residues in the CDR3. The CDR3 protein is CASSLLSGGPLSIQYF. CDR3 DNA: TGTGCCAGCAGTTTACTGAGCGGGGGCCCCTTGTCGATTCAGTACTTC. The full variable domain, its missing parts supplied by reference TRBV28 and TRBJ2-4, is DVKVTQSSRYLVKRTGEKVFLECVQDMDHENMFWYRQDPGLGLRLIYFSYDVKMKEKGDIPEGYSVSREKKERFSLILESASTNQTSMYLCASSLLSGGPLSIQYFGAGTRLSVL.

This clonotype was observed a handful of times. The chain is built from TRBV20-1 and TRBJ2-7; TRBD2 agrees at 7 bases. Germline V CDR1 and CDR2: DFQATT, SNEGSKA (reference sequence). The CDR3 totals 13 residues. The ends lost 5 bases at V and 4 bases at J; junction bases unmatched: 8. The DNA for the CDR3 is TGCAGTGCTCCCGGACTAGTTTATTACGAGCAGTACTTC. It encodes CSAPGLVYYEQYF.

Many counts were recorded for this clonotype. The rearrangement links TRBV6-5 to TRBJ1-4, with a weak D call TRBD1 (5 bases). CDR1 and CDR2 (germline): MNHEY, SVGAGI. The CDR3 is 16 residues long. Trimming pared 0 bases from V and 7 bases from J, leaving 15 bases between. CDR3 amino acids: CASSYSSLGVGEKLFF. Written as DNA, the CDR3 is TGTGCCAGCAGTTACTCGAGTTTGGGGGTGGGTGAAAAACTGTTTTTT.

The chain joins TRBV7-3 to TRBJ2-1; D call uncertain. Germline lookup yields CDR1 SGHTA and CDR2 FQGTGA. The CDR3 sequence is 14 residues long. V gave up 5 bases and J gave up 7 bases, with 15 bases separating them. CDR3 region: CASSPRANQNEQFF. The CDR3 DNA follows: TGTGCCAGCAGCCCCCGGGCTAACCAAAATGAGCAGTTCTTC.

V gene TRBV12-3 or TRBV12-4 combines with J gene TRBJ1-1, with 7 bases that match TRBD1. There are 14 residues in the CDR3. Germline trimming cut 7 bases from V and 5 bases from J; bases unmatched to any gene: 10. The CDR3: CASTRGAVDTEAFF. CDR3 DNA sequence: TGTGCCAGCACCAGGGGGGCTGTCGATACTGAAGCTTTCTTT.

This clonotype was picked up a small number of times. The chain is built from TRBV20-1 and TRBJ2-5; no clear D. The germline gives CDR1 DFQATT, CDR2 SNEGSKA (reference sequence). V was shortened by 3 bases and J by 5 bases, with 4 bases between the two germline ends. CDR3 size: 10 residues. The CDR3 sequence is CSASTETQYF. The CDR3 nucleotides are TGCAGTGCTAGTACGGAGACCCAGTACTTC.

The chain uses TRBV4-1 and TRBJ2-7; tentative D call: TRBD2 (6 bases). This CDR3 has 15 residues. The germline V and J ends were trimmed by 3 bases and 4 bases, with 16 bases remaining between them. The germline CDR1 and CDR2 sequences are MGHRA and YSYEKL. DNA of the CDR3: TGCGCCAGCAGCCATCCCGGGACGGGAGTTTACGAGCAGTACTTC. Translation gives CASSHPGTGVYEQYF.

This rearrangement joins TRBV12-3 or TRBV12-4 to TRBJ2-3, with 9 bases lining up with TRBD1. The CDR3 spans 19 residues. V trimming: 7 bases; J trimming: 2 bases; junction bases outside the gene matches: 19. This CDR3 reads CASIPLPGTRDRATDTQYF. CDR3 DNA sequence: TGTGCCAGCATCCCTCTTCCGGGGACCCGGGACAGGGCCACAGATACGCAGTATTTT.

This sequence joins TRBV29-1 and TRBJ2-7; D perhaps matches TRBD1 (5 bases). The CDR3 has 11 amino acids. The V and J ends lost 6 bases and 5 bases respectively, with 11 bases between them. In germline, CDR1 is SQVTM, CDR2 ANQGSEA. The CDR3 DNA follows: TGCAGCGTAGGACGCAGGGACGAGCAGTACTTC. Its translation is CSVGRRDEQYF.

The CDR3 here is CASSQDSGARDEQFF. The DNA of the CDR3 is TGTGCCAGCAGCCAAGACTCCGGGGCGCGGGATGAGCAGTTCTTC. The chain combines TRBV3-1 with TRBJ2-1, with D perhaps being TRBD1 or TRBD2 (5 bases each). This CDR3 has 15 residues. V lost 0 bases and J lost 8, with 14 bases in between. The germline gives CDR1 LGHDT, CDR2 YNNKEL (reference sequence).

This clonotype was picked up many times. J is TRBJ1-2 and V is TRBV28; 7 nucleotides agree with TRBD1. Germline CDR1 and CDR2: MDHEN and SYDVKM. The CDR3 sequence is 15 residues long. V lost 4 bases, J lost 8 bases, and 13 bases stayed unmatched. CDR3 nucleotide sequence: TGTGCCAGCAGTTCTATCCGACAGGGAGGATTGGGCTACACCTTC. Its translation is CASSSIRQGGLGYTF.

This clonotype was seen at least ten times. The chain uses TRBV5-1 and TRBJ2-5, with D unclear. V lost 1 base and J 2 bases, leaving 6 bases between the germline ends. In germline, CDR1 is SGHRS, CDR2 YFSETQ. This CDR3 is built from 13 residues. In nucleotides, the CDR3 is TGCGCCAGCAGCTTGAACAGTCAAGAGACCCAGTACTTC. Its translation: CASSLNSQETQYF. The full variable domain, with the rest looked up from reference TRBV5-1 and TRBJ2-5, is KAGVTQTPRYLIKTRGQQVTLSCSPISGHRSVSWYQQTPGQGLQFLFEYFSETQRNKGNFPGRFSGRQFSNSRSEMNVSTLELGDSALYLCASSLNSQETQYFGPGTRLLVL.

This chain links TRBV14 with TRBJ2-5, with a tentative D call TRBD2 (5 bases). Germline values: CDR1 SGHDN, CDR2 FVKESK. Trimming removed 3 bases at V and 7 bases at J, with 12 bases between. The CDR3 is made up of 13 amino acids. The CDR3 nucleotides read TGTGCCAGCAGCCAGCTCCCAAGCGGGACCCAGTACTTC. It specifies CASSQLPSGTQYF.

This clonotype was seen only a few times. The rearrangement joins TRBV20-1 to TRBJ2-1; possible D gene TRBD1, 5 bases. Germline CDR1 DFQATT, CDR2 SNEGSKA (reference sequence). The V and J ends lost 6 bases and 1 base respectively, with 16 bases between them. The CDR3 is 15 residues long. As DNA, the CDR3 is TGCAGTGCGCCGTCTACAGGACGGTCCTACAATGAGCAGTTCTTC. Protein sequence: CSAPSTGRSYNEQFF.

The chain is built from TRBV10-3 and TRBJ2-7; maybe TRBD1 (5 bases). The ends were cut back, 10 bases at V and 2 bases at J, with 12 bases in the middle. Germline V gene sequence: CDR1 ENHRY, CDR2 SYGVKD. CDR3 length equals 12 residues. The CDR3 sequence: CATGCRTYEQYF. CDR3 bases: TGTGCCACAGGGTGCAGAACCTACGAGCAGTACTTC.

This chain connects TRBV12-3 or TRBV12-4 to TRBJ2-1, with D possibly called TRBD1 or TRBD2 (5 bases each). The CDR3 totals 12 residues. V lost 4 bases to trimming and J lost 8 bases, with 9 bases between them. The CDR3 loop reads CASSSGTYEQFF. In DNA form, the CDR3 reads TGTGCCAGCAGTTCAGGGACGTATGAGCAGTTCTTC.

This chain links TRBV29-1 with TRBJ2-7; TRBD1 matches 7 bases. Judging by the DNA end, TRBJ2-1 fits better; the J call may be wrong. CDR1 SQVTM and CDR2 ANQGSEA come from the germline V gene. The CDR3 covers 13 residues. The CDR3 bases are TGCAGCGGCTTCGACAGGGTGACCTACGAGCAGTTCTTC. This sequence encodes CSGFDRVTYEQFF.

This clonotype appeared a few times. The rearrangement links TRBV7-9 to TRBJ1-1, with D unresolved. The V end was cut by 2 bases, the J end by 0 bases, with 16 bases between. Germline V CDR1 and CDR2: SEHNR, FQNEAQ (reference sequence). This CDR3 region has 17 residues. DNA of the CDR3: TGTGCCAGCAGCTTATTTCCCCGGCAGTCACTGAACACTGAAGCTTTCTTT. Encoded protein: CASSLFPRQSLNTEAFF.

This clonotype was counted between two and nine times. The chain joins TRBV30 to TRBJ2-7; D uncertain. V lost 2 bases and J 6 bases, leaving 14 bases between the germline ends. CDR3 length: 13 residues. Per the germline V gene, CDR1 is GTSNPN and CDR2 is SVGIG (reference sequence). The CDR3 region has the DNA TGTGCCTGGAGTATTCTCCCTCGGGTCGAGCAGTACTTC. It is translated as CAWSILPRVEQYF. Looking up the rest from reference TRBV30 and TRBJ2-7 gives the full variable domain: SQTIHQWPATLVQPVGSPLSLECTVEGTSNPNLYWYRQAAGRGLQLLFYSVGIGQISSEVPQNLSASRPQDRQFILSSKKLLLSDSGFYLCAWSILPRVEQYFGPGTRLTVT.

This clonotype has only a few counts. V gene TRBV7-9 combines with J gene TRBJ2-1; D is unclear. The CDR3 is made up of 15 amino acids. The germline CDR1 and CDR2 sequences are SEHNR and FQNEAQ (reference sequence). The V end lost 3 bases, the J end lost 1 base, and 10 bases lay between the germline ends. CDR3 amino acids: CASSFLLGSYNEQFF. The CDR3 DNA is TGTGCCAGCAGCTTCCTGTTGGGGTCCTACAATGAGCAGTTCTTC.

The chain uses TRBV18 and TRBJ2-7; D is unresolved. The CDR3 sequence is 14 residues long. Germline V gives CDR1 KGHSH, CDR2 LQKENI. V was pared by 6 bases and J by 3 bases, with 15 bases between. The CDR3, as DNA: TGTGCCAGCTCTGTGGGCAGGATAGACTACGAGCAGTACTTC. Its translation: CASSVGRIDYEQYF. Complete variable domain (other parts from reference TRBV18 and TRBJ2-7): NAGVMQNPRHLVRRRGQEARLRCSPMKGHSHVYWYRQLPEEGLKFMVYLQKENIIDESGMPKERFSAEFPKEGPSILRIQQVVRGDSAAYFCASSVGRIDYEQYFGPGTRLTVT.

This clonotype showed up just a few times. The rearrangement links TRBV28 to TRBJ2-7, with 11 nucleotides matching TRBD2. Germline V gives CDR1 MDHEN, CDR2 SYDVKM. V was clipped by 7 bases and J by 6 bases; unmatched bases: 11. The CDR3 covers 15 residues. CDR3 residues: CASISGGVGLGEQYF. In DNA form, the CDR3 reads TGTGCCAGCATTAGCGGGGGGGTCGGGTTAGGCGAGCAGTACTTC.

The chain carries TRBV30 and TRBJ2-7; the match to TRBD2 covers 8 bases. The CDR3 runs 13 residues. CDR1 GTSNPN and CDR2 SVGIG come from the germline V gene (reference sequence). V lost 5 bases and J lost 7; bases outside the gene matches: 10. The CDR3 here is CAWASGGRREQYF. In nucleotides, the CDR3 is TGTGCCTGGGCGAGCGGGGGAAGAAGGGAGCAGTACTTC.